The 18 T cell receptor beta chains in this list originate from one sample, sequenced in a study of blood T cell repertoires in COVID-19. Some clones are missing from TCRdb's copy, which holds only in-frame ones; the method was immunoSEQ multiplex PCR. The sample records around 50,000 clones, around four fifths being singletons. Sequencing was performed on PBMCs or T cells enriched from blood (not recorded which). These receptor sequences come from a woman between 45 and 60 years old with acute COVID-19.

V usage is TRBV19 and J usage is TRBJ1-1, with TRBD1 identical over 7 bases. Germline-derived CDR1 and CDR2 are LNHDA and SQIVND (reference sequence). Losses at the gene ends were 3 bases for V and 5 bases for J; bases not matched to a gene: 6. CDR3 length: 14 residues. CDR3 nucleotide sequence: TGTGCCAGTAGTATTAAACAGGGGCAGACTGAAGCTTTCTTT. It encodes CASSIKQGQTEAFF.

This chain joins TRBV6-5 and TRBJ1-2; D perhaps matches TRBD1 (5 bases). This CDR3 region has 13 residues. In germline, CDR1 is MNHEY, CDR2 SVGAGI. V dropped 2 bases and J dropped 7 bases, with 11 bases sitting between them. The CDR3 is CASSYPGSGGYTF. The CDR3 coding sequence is TGTGCCAGCAGTTACCCAGGGTCTGGTGGCTACACCTTC.

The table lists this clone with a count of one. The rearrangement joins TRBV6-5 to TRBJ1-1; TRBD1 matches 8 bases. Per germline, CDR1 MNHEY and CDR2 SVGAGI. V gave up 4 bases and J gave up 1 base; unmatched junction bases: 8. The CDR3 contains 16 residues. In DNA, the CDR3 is TGTGCCAGCAGTTCGGGACAGGTACTAGCGAACACTGAAGCTTTCTTT. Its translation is CASSSGQVLANTEAFF.

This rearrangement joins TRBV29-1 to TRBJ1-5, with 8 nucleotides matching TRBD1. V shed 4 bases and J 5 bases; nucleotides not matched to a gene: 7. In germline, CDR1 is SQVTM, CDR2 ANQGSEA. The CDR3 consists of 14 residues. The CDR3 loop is CSVVWDRIDQPQHF. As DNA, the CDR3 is TGCAGCGTTGTATGGGACAGGATTGATCAGCCCCAGCATTTT.

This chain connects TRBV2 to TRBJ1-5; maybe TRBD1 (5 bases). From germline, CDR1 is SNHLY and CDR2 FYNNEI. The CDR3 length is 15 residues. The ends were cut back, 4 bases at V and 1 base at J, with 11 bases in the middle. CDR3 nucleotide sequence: TGTGCCAGCAGTGTAGGCAGGGTGAGCAATCAGCCCCAGCATTTT. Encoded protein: CASSVGRVSNQPQHF.

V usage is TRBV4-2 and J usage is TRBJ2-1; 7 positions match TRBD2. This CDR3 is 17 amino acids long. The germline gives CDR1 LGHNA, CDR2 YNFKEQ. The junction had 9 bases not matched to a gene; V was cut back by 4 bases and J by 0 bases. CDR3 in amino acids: CASSRLLAGDSYNEQFF. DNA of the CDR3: TGTGCCAGCAGCCGGCTCTTGGCGGGGGACTCCTACAATGAGCAGTTCTTC.

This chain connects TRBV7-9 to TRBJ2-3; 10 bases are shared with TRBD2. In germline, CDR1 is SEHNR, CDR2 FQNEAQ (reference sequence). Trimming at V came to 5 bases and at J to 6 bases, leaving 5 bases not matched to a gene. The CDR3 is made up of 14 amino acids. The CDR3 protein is CASSIGTSEDTQYF. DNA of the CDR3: TGTGCCAGCAGCATCGGGACTAGCGAGGATACGCAGTATTTT.

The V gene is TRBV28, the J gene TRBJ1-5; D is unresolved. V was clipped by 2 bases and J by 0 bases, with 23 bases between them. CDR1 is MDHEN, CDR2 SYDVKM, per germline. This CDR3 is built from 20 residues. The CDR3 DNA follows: TGTGCCAGCAGTTTAGGACCCACACGAGGGATACTGAATAGCAATCAGCCCCAGCATTTT. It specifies CASSLGPTRGILNSNQPQHF.

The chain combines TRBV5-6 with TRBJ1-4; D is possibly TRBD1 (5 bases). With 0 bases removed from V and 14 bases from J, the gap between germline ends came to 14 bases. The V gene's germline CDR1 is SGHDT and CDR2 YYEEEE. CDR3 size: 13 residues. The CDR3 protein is CASSLVDSPFLFF. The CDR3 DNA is TGTGCCAGCAGCTTGGTAGACAGTCCCTTCCTGTTTTTT.

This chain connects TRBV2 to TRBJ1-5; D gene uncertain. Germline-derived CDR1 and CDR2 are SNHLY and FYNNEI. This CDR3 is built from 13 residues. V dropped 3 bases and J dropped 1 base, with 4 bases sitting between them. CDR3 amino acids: CASSDRSNQPQHF. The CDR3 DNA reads TGTGCCAGCAGTGATCGGAGCAATCAGCCCCAGCATTTT.

CDR3 coding DNA: TGTGCCAGCAGTTTGGGGCATAAAGAGACCCAGTACTTC. Translating it yields CASSLGHKETQYF. The V call is TRBV7-3, the J call TRBJ2-5; TRBD1 might be the D (5 bases). Trimming removed 6 bases from V and 3 bases from J, with 11 bases in between. This CDR3 is 13 amino acids long. CDR1 and CDR2 (germline): SGHTA, FQGTGA. Complete variable domain (other parts from reference TRBV7-3 and TRBJ2-5): GAGVSQTPSNKVTEKGKYVELRCDPISGHTALYWYRQSLGQGPEFLIYFQGTGAADDSGLPNDRFFAVRPEGSVSTLKIQRTERGDSAVYLCASSLGHKETQYFGPGTRLLVL.

CDR3 DNA: TGCGCCAGCAGCGTCTACAGGGTAGCGTCCTACAATGAGCAGTTCTTC. This gives the protein CASSVYRVASYNEQFF. V is TRBV5-1 and J is TRBJ2-1, with TRBD1 as a possible D gene (6 bases). This CDR3 contains 16 residues. Looked up from germline, CDR1 is SGHRS and CDR2 is YFSETQ. Deletions cut 4 bases from V and 1 base from J, with 15 bases between.

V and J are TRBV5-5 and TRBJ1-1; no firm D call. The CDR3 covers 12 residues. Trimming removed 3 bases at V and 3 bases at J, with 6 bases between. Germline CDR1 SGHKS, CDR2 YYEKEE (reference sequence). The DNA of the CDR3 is TGTGCCAGCAGCTGGGGAGACACTGAAGCTTTCTTT. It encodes CASSWGDTEAFF.

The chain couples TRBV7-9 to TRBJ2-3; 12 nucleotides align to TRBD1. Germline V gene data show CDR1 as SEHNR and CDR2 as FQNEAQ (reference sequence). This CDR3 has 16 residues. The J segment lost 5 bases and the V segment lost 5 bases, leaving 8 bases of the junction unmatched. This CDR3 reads CASSVQRDRGRDTQYF. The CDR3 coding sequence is TGTGCCAGCAGCGTACAACGGGACAGGGGGCGAGATACGCAGTATTTT. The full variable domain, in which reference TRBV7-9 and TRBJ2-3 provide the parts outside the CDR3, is DTGVSQNPRHKITKRGQNVTFRCDPISEHNRLYWYRQTLGQGPEFLTYFQNEAQLEKSRLLSDRFSAERPKGSFSTLEIQRTEQGDSAMYLCASSVQRDRGRDTQYFGPGTRLTVL.

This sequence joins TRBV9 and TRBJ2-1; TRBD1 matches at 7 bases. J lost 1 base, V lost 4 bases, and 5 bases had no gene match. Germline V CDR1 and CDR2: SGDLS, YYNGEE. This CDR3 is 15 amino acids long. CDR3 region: CASSPQTGSYNEQFF. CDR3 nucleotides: TGTGCCAGCAGCCCCCAGACAGGGTCCTACAATGAGCAGTTCTTC.

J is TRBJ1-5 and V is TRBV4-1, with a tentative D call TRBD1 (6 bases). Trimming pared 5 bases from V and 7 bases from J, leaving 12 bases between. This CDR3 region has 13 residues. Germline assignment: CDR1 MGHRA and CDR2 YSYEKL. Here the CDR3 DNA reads TGCGCCAGCAGCGAGGATGGGGGCCAGCCCCAGCATTTT. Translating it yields CASSEDGGQPQHF.

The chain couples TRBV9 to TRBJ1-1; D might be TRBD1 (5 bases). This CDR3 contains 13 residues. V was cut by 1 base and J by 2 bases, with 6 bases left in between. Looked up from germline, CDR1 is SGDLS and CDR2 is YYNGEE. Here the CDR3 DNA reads TGTGCCAGCAGCGTAACAGGTAACACTGAAGCTTTCTTT. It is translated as CASSVTGNTEAFF.

CDR3 nucleotide sequence: TGTGCCAGCAGTGTTTCGGGCACAGATACGCAGTATTTT. Its translation: CASSVSGTDTQYF. This chain connects TRBV6-4 to TRBJ2-3; D is ambiguous. The CDR3 runs to 13 residues. V was pared by 4 bases and J by 1 base, with 6 bases between. Germline-derived CDR1 and CDR2 are MRHNA and SNTAGT.